This TCR beta chain was sequenced during a study of shared clonotypes between healthy human individuals. The CDR3 runs 14 residues. V gave up 3 bases and J gave up 2 bases, with 11 bases separating them. Per germline, CDR1 MNHNS and CDR2 SASEGT. This clone was detected once. The naive CD8 subset, CD45RO-negative cells positively selected for CCR7, excluded terminally differentiated effector memory CD45RA+ cells. Replicate PCRs run on sorted subsets employed approximately 0.2 ug DNA, 25,000 to 35,000 T cell genomes. Repertoires were generated with immunoSEQ multiplex PCR, while TCRdb's copy carries only in-frame clones and drops some. The sample includes about 2.1 million clones, roughly 91% of them seen just once.

The TCR sequence derives from a man aged 18 to 29 in good health. Some clones in this sample may be carry-over from other donors' samples. The chain uses TRBV6-1 and TRBJ2-7; possibly TRBD2 for D (5 bases). Sequenced input: naive CD8+ T cells from PBMCs. CDR3 sequence reads: CASSDRTWTYEQYF. CDR3 DNA: TGTGCCAGCAGTGATCGGACTTGGACCTACGAGCAGTACTTC.